The present T cell receptor beta chain was sequenced within a study of neurological immune-mediated disorders. Germline V lookup: CDR1 SGHDT, CDR2 YYEEEE. This CDR3 has 13 amino acids. Trimming took 2 bases from V and 9 from J; bases not matched to a gene: 5. TCRdb re-analysed the 5' RACE reads in MiXCR, keeping a single row per CDR3 protein. Among 80,000 or so distinct CDR3 sequences listed, approximately 9.4% were seen once. This clonotype has at least ten counts. The rearrangement uses TRBV5-6 and TRBJ1-1; TRBD1 matches at 9 bases. The receptor was derived from a man in his fifties in good health. The source material was PBMCs. This CDR3 is CASSFKQGAQAFF. CDR3 coding DNA: TGTGCCAGCAGCTTTAAACAGGGGGCGCAAGCTTTCTTT.